The 18 T cell receptor beta chains below were found in one sample sequenced in a study of T cell repertoires in cytomegalovirus infection. One entry per CDR3 protein, called by TCRdb with MiXCR from the reads. Of approximately 76,000 distinct CDR3 sequences listed, around 40% are singletons. Their cognate antigens are unknown. This material consisted of CD8+ T cells from cultured PBMCs, taken from culture after CMV antigen stimulation. The receptors come from a human donor in good health (CMV status not recorded). Some clones in this sample may be carry-over from other donors' samples.

This chain joins TRBV7-9 and TRBJ2-7; 8 nucleotides line up with TRBD1. J gave up 5 bases and V 1 base, and 7 bases lay outside the gene matches. CDR1 and CDR2 from the germline V gene are SEHNR and FQNEAQ (reference sequence). This CDR3 spans 15 amino acids. The DNA of the CDR3 is TGTGCCAGCAGCTTAGAAACAGGGGGGAATGACGAGCAGTACTTC. Its translation is CASSLETGGNDEQYF.

This clonotype was seen only a few times. This chain joins TRBV7-3 and TRBJ2-1; 7 nucleotides match TRBD2. V was pared by 4 bases and J by 8 bases, with 2 bases of the junction left unmatched. In germline, CDR1 is SGHTA, CDR2 FQGTGA. The CDR3 sequence is 12 residues long. The CDR3 nucleotides read TGTGCCAGCAGCTCAGGGAGGGATGAGCAGTTCTTC. Amino acids: CASSSGRDEQFF.

The CDR3 here is CASSIGTRYEQFF. DNA of the CDR3: TGTGCCAGTAGTATCGGGACTAGATATGAGCAGTTCTTC. The chain couples TRBV19 to TRBJ2-1; 8 bases are a match to TRBD2. CDR1 and CDR2 from the germline V gene are LNHDA and SQIVND (reference sequence). This CDR3 region has 13 residues. V lost 3 bases to trimming and J lost 8 bases; unmatched junction nucleotides: 3. Variable domain in full (rest from reference TRBV19 and TRBJ2-1): DGGITQSPKYLFRKEGQNVTLSCEQNLNHDAMYWYRQDPGQGLRLIYYSQIVNDFQKGDIAEGYSVSREKKESFPLTVTSAQKNPTAFYLCASSIGTRYEQFFGPGTRLTVL.

There are a few counts of this clonotype. V gene TRBV5-1 combines with J gene TRBJ2-1; D is uncertain. Per germline, CDR1 SGHRS and CDR2 YFSETQ. The V and J ends lost 0 bases and 2 bases respectively, with 9 bases between them. CDR3 length: 15 residues. CDR3 DNA: TGCGCCAGCAGCTTGGCGCCAGCCCCCTACAATGAGCAGTTCTTC. This codes for CASSLAPAPYNEQFF.

In this sample, this clonotype turned up a few times. J is TRBJ1-5 and V is TRBV6-1; 7 nucleotides align to TRBD1. The junction had 17 bases not matched to a gene; V was cut back by 7 bases and J by 5 bases. From germline, CDR1 is MNHNS and CDR2 SASEGT. The CDR3 consists of 17 residues. The CDR3 here is CASKGAFPVVYDQPQHF. Written as DNA, the CDR3 is TGTGCCAGCAAGGGGGCCTTTCCGGTAGTCTACGATCAGCCCCAGCATTTT.

The chain joins TRBV19 to TRBJ2-3, with D possibly TRBD2 on 6 matching bases. The CDR3 runs to 16 residues. Trimming stripped 5 bases from V and 6 bases from J, with 21 bases between. Germline V CDR1 and CDR2: LNHDA, SQIVND (reference sequence). CDR3 residues: CASSSALEGPMDTQYF. The DNA of the CDR3 is TGTGCCAGTAGTTCCGCTTTGGAGGGTCCCATGGATACGCAGTATTTT. The whole variable domain, remainder taken from reference TRBV19 and TRBJ2-3, is DGGITQSPKYLFRKEGQNVTLSCEQNLNHDAMYWYRQDPGQGLRLIYYSQIVNDFQKGDIAEGYSVSREKKESFPLTVTSAQKNPTAFYLCASSSALEGPMDTQYFGPGTRLTVL.

This chain joins TRBV25-1 and TRBJ2-2; TRBD1 aligns across 8 bases. Germline lookup yields CDR1 MGHDK and CDR2 SYGVNS. V dropped 0 bases and J dropped 4; count of bases not matched to a gene: 16. This CDR3 comprises 20 residues. CDR3 in DNA: TGTGCCAGCAGTGAATATTTTCCGGGCGTGGCAGGGGGCTTCACCGGGGAGCTGTTTTTT. This encodes CASSEYFPGVAGGFTGELFF. Using reference TRBV25-1 and TRBJ2-2 for the parts outside the CDR3, the full variable domain is EADIYQTPRYLVIGTGKKITLECSQTMGHDKMYWYQQDPGMELHLIHYSYGVNSTEKGDLSSESTVSRIRTEHFPLTLESARPSHTSQYLCASSEYFPGVAGGFTGELFFGEGSRLTVL.

The gene calls are TRBV20-1 and TRBJ2-7, with 7 nucleotides matching TRBD2. The CDR3 runs to 13 residues. V gave up 1 base and J gave up 4 bases; unmatched junction bases: 4. Germline loops: CDR1 DFQATT, CDR2 SNEGSKA (reference sequence). The CDR3 nucleotides are TGCAGTGCTAGAGCGCTAGCGGCGTACGAGCAGTACTTC. Its protein is CSARALAAYEQYF.

This chain links TRBV4-3 with TRBJ2-1; 8 nucleotides agree with TRBD2. The CDR3 covers 15 residues. Germline-derived CDR1 and CDR2 are LGHNA and YSLEER. The J segment lost 3 bases and the V segment lost 4 bases, leaving 5 bases of the junction unmatched. This CDR3 is CASSPRRGVYNEQFF. In nucleotides, the CDR3 is TGCGCCAGCAGCCCTCGGCGGGGGGTCTACAATGAGCAGTTCTTC.

The sample holds a few counts of this clonotype. The chain uses TRBV11-2 and TRBJ1-4, with D maybe TRBD1 (5 bases). Germline assignment: CDR1 SGHAT and CDR2 FQNNGV. V lost 0 bases, J lost 7 bases, and 15 bases lay in between. This CDR3 has 16 amino acids. The CDR3 region is CASSLDAGMDSEKLFF. CDR3 bases: TGTGCCAGCAGCTTAGATGCAGGGATGGATAGTGAAAAACTGTTTTTT. The variable domain in full, completed from reference TRBV11-2 and TRBJ1-4, reads EAGVAQSPRYKIIEKRQSVAFWCNPISGHATLYWYQQILGQGPKLLIQFQNNGVVDDSQLPKDRFSAERLKGVDSTLKIQPAKLEDSAVYLCASSLDAGMDSEKLFFGSGTQLSVL.

The chain carries TRBV7-6 and TRBJ2-4, with TRBD2 identical over 10 bases. CDR1 is SGHVS, CDR2 FNYEAQ, per germline. This CDR3 has 19 residues. After removal of 7 bases from V and 1 base from J, the junction contained 16 bases not matched to a gene. CDR3 nucleotide sequence: TGTGCCAGCACCTCGAGCGGGGGGGCCGGAGGATGGGCCAAAAACATTCAGTACTTC. The encoded protein is CASTSSGGAGGWAKNIQYF.

This chain joins TRBV12-3 or TRBV12-4 and TRBJ2-2; D not resolved. V was trimmed by 9 bases and J by 1 base, leaving 12 bases between them. The CDR3 loop spans 14 amino acids. CDR3 coding DNA: TGTGCCAGTAGGGCACTTCTGAACACCGGGGAGCTGTTTTTT. It yields the protein CASRALLNTGELFF.

This clonotype has a count of ten or more. The chain is built from TRBV4-1 and TRBJ1-1; a possible D gene is TRBD1 (6 bases). V was cut by 8 bases and J by 1 base, with 14 bases left in between. Germline CDR1 is MGHRA and CDR2 is YSYEKL. This CDR3 spans 14 amino acids. The CDR3 DNA reads TGCGCCAGCTCCCCCACACAGGGGAACACTGAAGCTTTCTTT. It specifies CASSPTQGNTEAFF.

The CDR3 DNA sequence: TGTGCCATAGAGACCTCTGGGGCCAACGTCCTGACTTTC. Its translation: CAIETSGANVLTF. The chain recombines TRBV2 with TRBJ2-6; D not resolved. V was shortened by 10 bases and J by 0 bases, with 7 bases between the two germline ends. Germline V lookup: CDR1 SNHLY, CDR2 FYNNEI. The CDR3 consists of 13 residues.

The sample holds a few counts of this clonotype. The J gene is TRBJ1-3, the V gene TRBV12-3 or TRBV12-4; TRBD1 matches at 7 bases. V lost 4 bases, J lost 0 bases, and 6 bases stayed unmatched. The CDR3 has 16 residues. The CDR3 DNA follows: TGTGCCAGCAGTTGGACAGGCTCGAACTCTGGAAACACCATATATTTT. It translates to CASSWTGSNSGNTIYF.

Only a few counts were recorded for this clonotype. The chain carries TRBV6-2 or TRBV6-3 and TRBJ1-1, with D uncertain. V dropped 6 bases and J dropped 0 bases, with 14 bases sitting between them. The germline gives CDR1 MNHEY, CDR2 SVGEGT. CDR3 length: 15 residues. Written as DNA, the CDR3 is TGTGCCAGCAGCTTACTGGATAATATGAACACTGAAGCTTTCTTT. It is translated as CASSLLDNMNTEAFF.

This clonotype came up many times. This sequence joins TRBV11-1 and TRBJ2-7, with TRBD2 matching 8 bases. The CDR3 runs 15 residues. J gave up 2 bases and V 1 base, and 4 bases lay outside the gene matches. CDR1 and CDR2 (germline): SGHAT, FQDESV (reference sequence). The chain's CDR3 is CASSLERGPTYEQYF. The CDR3, as DNA: TGTGCCAGCAGCTTAGAGCGGGGGCCGACCTACGAGCAGTACTTC. Full variable domain (rest looked up from reference TRBV11-1 and TRBJ2-7): EAEVAQSPRYKITEKSQAVAFWCDPISGHATLYWYRQILGQGPELLVQFQDESVVDDSQLPKDRFSAERLKGVDSTLKIQPAELGDSAMYLCASSLERGPTYEQYFGPGTRLTVT.

This rearrangement joins TRBV7-2 to TRBJ1-4, with 8 bases identical to TRBD1. The junction had 9 bases not matched to a gene; V was cut back by 5 bases and J by 7 bases. CDR1 and CDR2 (germline): SGHTA, FQGNSA. The length of the CDR3 is 15 residues. Here the CDR3 DNA reads TGTGCCAGCAGCGGTACAGGGGGTCTTGGTGAAAAACTGTTTTTT. Translating it yields CASSGTGGLGEKLFF. Filled out from reference TRBV7-2 and TRBJ1-4, the complete variable domain reads GAGVSQSPSNKVTEKGKDVELRCDPISGHTALYWYRQSLGQGLEFLIYFQGNSAPDKSGLPSDRFSAERTGGSVSTLTIQRTQQEDSAVYLCASSGTGGLGEKLFFGSGTQLSVL.